The T cell receptor beta chain described here comes from a study of cytomegalovirus exposure and HLA in healthy donors. Study summary: Earlier, approximately 110 million unique TCR beta sequences were recovered from about 179 million T cells by an analysis.

The PCR made use of 60 Vbeta and 13 Jbeta primers. The data were produced by immunoSEQ multiplex PCR, yet TCRdb's version contains in-frame clones alone and is incomplete. This table holds some 120,000 clones, 77% found once. Trimming cost V 6 bases and J 5 bases, with 14 bases left between them. Germline lookup yields CDR1 SGHTA and CDR2 FQGNSA. There are 15 residues in the CDR3. Study results and caveats: A later analysis appeared to link common viral pathogens to several of the most significant clusters.

Comments on this clone: As yet, its antigen is unknown.

The chain employs TRBV7-2 and TRBJ1-6; no clear D gene. The TCR originated in a man aged 40-50 years in good health and CMV-seropositive. The material sequenced was PBMCs. The CDR3 DNA is TGTGCCAGCAGTTCCCAAGGACTCCATAATTCACCCCTCCACTTT. It encodes CASSSQGLHNSPLHF.